This T cell receptor (beta chain) was sequenced for a study of T cell repertoires in cytomegalovirus infection. Study at large: HLA-B-restricted CMV epitopes that are well studied were used alongside recently identified HLA-C-restricted ones.

The CDR3 length is 13 residues. From germline, CDR1 is LNHDA and CDR2 SQIVND (reference sequence). Trimming left V 6 bases short and J 7 bases short, with 15 bases between. This clonotype has more than one count but fewer than ten. Its matching antigen is unknown. TCRdb itself ran the reads through MiXCR, one entry per CDR3 protein. The sample includes over 95,000 distinct CDR3 sequences, under 35% seen only once; the top ten take roughly 40%. The source was CD8+ T cells from cultured PBMCs, collected from culture after CMV antigen stimulation. The receptor's source is a human donor in good health (CMV status not recorded). Some clones in this sample may be carry-over from other donors' samples. J is TRBJ1-1 and V is TRBV19; D call uncertain. The DNA of the CDR3 is TGTGCCAGTAGGCTTACAATGGTGCGTGAAGCTTTCTTT. This sequence encodes CASRLTMVREAFF.